This is a list of T cell receptor beta chains from one sample in a study of T-cell memory formation after mild COVID-19. Via MiXCR, TCRdb re-called the 5' RACE reads, giving one row per CDR3 protein. The table lists 250,000 to 300,000 distinct CDR3 sequences, about 17% of them singletons. Sequencing was performed on PBMCs or a T cell subset sorted from them (not recorded which). The receptors come from a young man who had mild COVID-19 (a few samples of this study predate the infection). Cell type and time point are not known. The CDR3 runs from the conserved cysteine through the conserved F or W. A D gene is named only where the DNA matches it firmly. Clone sizes are given selectively: once, few, many, or a class where the clone is expanded.

D gene: .; CDR3 length: 11; V gene: TRBV28; J gene: TRBJ2-1; clone size: few; CDR3 DNA: TGTGCCAGCAGTTTGGGAGGAGTGGGGTTCTTC; CDR3 protein: CASSLGGVGFF
D gene: TRBD2; CDR3 length: 16; V gene: TRBV5-6; J gene: TRBJ2-3; clone size: few; CDR3 DNA: TGTGCCAGCAGCCTCCGACTAGCGGGGGGGCCCGATACGCAGTATTTT; CDR3 protein: CASSLRLAGGPDTQYF
D gene: .; CDR3 length: 14; V gene: TRBV30; J gene: TRBJ2-5; clone size: few; CDR3 DNA: TGTGCCTGGAATACCGGGACACAGGACGGGACCCAGTACTTC; CDR3 protein: CAWNTGTQDGTQYF
D gene: .; CDR3 length: 15; V gene: TRBV7-9; J gene: TRBJ1-2; clone size: once; CDR3 DNA: TGTGCCAGCAGCGATACTGGACAGACTAACTATGGCTACACCTTC; CDR3 protein: CASSDTGQTNYGYTF
D gene: TRBD1; CDR3 length: 14; V gene: TRBV20-1; J gene: TRBJ2-5; clone size: .; CDR3 DNA: TGCAGTGCTCCGGACAGGGCGGCGGGGGAGACCCAGTACTTC; CDR3 protein: CSAPDRAAGETQYF
D gene: .; CDR3 length: 14; V gene: TRBV29-1; J gene: TRBJ2-7; clone size: few; CDR3 DNA: TGCAGCGTTGAAGGATCCTCGATATCCAACGAGCAGTACTTC; CDR3 protein: CSVEGSSISNEQYF
D gene: TRBD2; CDR3 length: 16; V gene: TRBV7-3; J gene: TRBJ2-2; clone size: few; CDR3 DNA: TGTGCCAGCAGCTTAGGGCGGGGGGCTCCCACCGGGGAGCTGTTTTTT; CDR3 protein: CASSLGRGAPTGELFF
D gene: TRBD1; CDR3 length: 14; V gene: TRBV12-3/TRBV12-4; J gene: TRBJ2-7; clone size: many; CDR3 DNA: TGTGCCAGCAGCACCGGGACAGGTTTTTACGAGCAGTACTTC; CDR3 protein: CASSTGTGFYEQYF
D gene: TRBD1; CDR3 length: 13; V gene: TRBV14; J gene: TRBJ1-1; clone size: many; CDR3 DNA: TGTGCCAGCAGCTTTGGACAGGGCACTGAAGCTTTCTTT; CDR3 protein: CASSFGQGTEAFF
D gene: .; CDR3 length: 16; V gene: TRBV9; J gene: TRBJ2-7; clone size: few; CDR3 DNA: TGTGCCAGCAGCGTAGTTGGCGGCCCTTTCCCTTCCCAGCAGTACTTC; CDR3 protein: CASSVVGGPFPSQQYF
D gene: .; CDR3 length: 14; V gene: TRBV10-1; J gene: TRBJ2-1; clone size: .; CDR3 DNA: TGCGCCAGCAGTGAGTTTTCGGGTGGCGATGAGCAGTTCTTC; CDR3 protein: CASSEFSGGDEQFF
D gene: .; CDR3 length: 14; V gene: TRBV11-3; J gene: TRBJ2-1; clone size: .; CDR3 DNA: TGTGCCAGCAGCCTTTACGAAGGAGACAATGAGCAGTTCTTC; CDR3 protein: CASSLYEGDNEQFF
D gene: .; CDR3 length: 12; V gene: TRBV12-3/TRBV12-4; J gene: TRBJ2-1; clone size: .; CDR3 DNA: TGTGCCAGCAGTTCGAGTCTTGACGAGCAGTTCTTC; CDR3 protein: CASSSSLDEQFF
D gene: .; CDR3 length: 13; V gene: TRBV6-6; J gene: TRBJ2-3; clone size: few; CDR3 DNA: TGTGCCAGCAGTTACTCGGTCCCAGATACGCAGTATTTT; CDR3 protein: CASSYSVPDTQYF
D gene: .; CDR3 length: 12; V gene: TRBV4-1; J gene: TRBJ2-3; clone size: many; CDR3 DNA: TGTGCCAGCAGCCAAGGGGGGGATACGCAGTATTTT; CDR3 protein: CASSQGGDTQYF
D gene: TRBD2; CDR3 length: 15; V gene: TRBV10-3; J gene: TRBJ2-3; clone size: .; CDR3 DNA: TGTGCCATCAGTGAAAGGCGGGGGGGTATGGATACGCAGTATTTT; CDR3 protein: CAISERRGGMDTQYF
D gene: TRBD1; CDR3 length: 15; V gene: TRBV9; J gene: TRBJ1-5; clone size: .; CDR3 DNA: TGTGCCAGCAGCGTAGAGGGACAGGGGAGCCAGCCCCAGCATTTT; CDR3 protein: CASSVEGQGSQPQHF
D gene: TRBD1; CDR3 length: 13; V gene: TRBV12-3/TRBV12-4; J gene: TRBJ2-5; clone size: .; CDR3 DNA: TGTGCCAGCAGTTACAGGGGCACGGAGACCCAGTACTTC; CDR3 protein: CASSYRGTETQYF
D gene: .; CDR3 length: 16; V gene: TRBV12-3/TRBV12-4; J gene: TRBJ2-1; clone size: few; CDR3 DNA: TGTGCCAGCAGGACCTTCGGGACACCATCGTACAATGAGCAGTTCTTC; CDR3 protein: CASRTFGTPSYNEQFF
D gene: TRBD1; CDR3 length: 14; V gene: TRBV9; J gene: TRBJ1-1; clone size: .; CDR3 DNA: TGTGCCAGCAGCGAGACAGGGGCGGACACTGAAGCTTTCTTT; CDR3 protein: CASSETGADTEAFF
D gene: .; CDR3 length: 14; V gene: TRBV5-1; J gene: TRBJ2-5; clone size: .; CDR3 DNA: TGCGCCAGCAGCTTGTCGGGGGTCCAAGAGACCCAGTACTTC; CDR3 protein: CASSLSGVQETQYF
D gene: .; CDR3 length: 14; V gene: TRBV3-1; J gene: TRBJ2-3; clone size: .; CDR3 DNA: TGTGCCAGCAGCCAAGTGGAGAGAAGATATACGCAGTATTTT; CDR3 protein: CASSQVERRYTQYF
D gene: .; CDR3 length: 12; V gene: TRBV19; J gene: TRBJ1-2; clone size: .; CDR3 DNA: TGTGCCAGTAGCGCAGTAATCTATGGCTACACCTTC; CDR3 protein: CASSAVIYGYTF
D gene: .; CDR3 length: 13; V gene: TRBV2; J gene: TRBJ1-6; clone size: .; CDR3 DNA: TGTGCCAGCAGGAAGGACCGTAATTCACCCCTCCACTTT; CDR3 protein: CASRKDRNSPLHF
D gene: TRBD1; CDR3 length: 15; V gene: TRBV6-2/TRBV6-3; J gene: TRBJ2-2; clone size: few; CDR3 DNA: TGTGCCAGCAGTCGGGACAGGGGGAGGACCGGGGAGCTGTTTTTT; CDR3 protein: CASSRDRGRTGELFF
D gene: .; CDR3 length: 15; V gene: TRBV28; J gene: TRBJ2-2; clone size: many; CDR3 DNA: TGTGCCAGCAGGGAAAGACAGGTCAACACCGGGGAGCTGTTTTTT; CDR3 protein: CASRERQVNTGELFF
D gene: TRBD1; CDR3 length: 14; V gene: TRBV18; J gene: TRBJ2-1; clone size: few; CDR3 DNA: TGTGCCAGCTCACCCGACAGGGGTAAACCTGAGCAGTTCTTC; CDR3 protein: CASSPDRGKPEQFF